This TCR beta chain is from a study of blood T cell repertoires in COVID-19. V shed 0 bases and J shed 3 bases, with 10 bases lying between them. Germline V gene lookup returns CDR1 SGHRS and CDR2 YFSETQ. CDR3 length: 14 residues. TCRdb keeps only in-frame clones here, not all; method: immunoSEQ multiplex PCR. The profile shows around 390,000 clones, around 87% of them singletons. The gene calls are TRBV5-1 and TRBJ2-7; tentative D call: TRBD2 (6 bases). The sequence came from a woman between 50 and 59 years old who had recovered from COVID-19. Material: PBMCs or T cells enriched from blood (not recorded which). The CDR3 nucleotides are TGCGCCAGCAGCTTGGACTTGGGAGGCTACGAGCAGTACTTC. Protein product: CASSLDLGGYEQYF.